The rows below give T cell receptor beta chains drawn from one sample of a study of T-cell reconstitution after alpha-beta-depleted transplantation in children. TCRdb recomputed calls from the PCR reads with MiXCR, one row per CDR3 protein. The table shows fewer than 120,000 distinct CDR3 sequences, with approximately 10% occurring only once. This material consisted of PBMCs from the stem cell graft donor, taken from the stem cell graft. The receptors were sampled from a human donor who donated a stem cell graft to a child with acute lymphoblastic leukemia. Both conserved end residues are part of each CDR3. Fields, in order: J gene, V gene, CDR3 protein.

>TRBJ2-3|TRBV28
CASSLTQAGGTQYF
>TRBJ1-2|TRBV25-1
CASSEIGTGETNYGYTF
>TRBJ1-5|TRBV5-5
CASSPPGAGINQPQHF
>TRBJ1-3|TRBV9
CASSARSGNTIYF
>TRBJ2-7|TRBV7-2
CASSLDRFYEQYF
>TRBJ2-1|TRBV14
CASSASGGFLYNEQFF
>TRBJ1-1|TRBV5-1
CASRPEAQGNTEAFF
>TRBJ2-7|TRBV19
CASSVPGSTSYEQYF
>TRBJ1-4|TRBV19
CASKGGAEKLFF
>TRBJ2-6|TRBV6-2/TRBV6-3
CASSYPDRITSGANVLTF
>TRBJ1-6|TRBV20-1
CSARDRGQSYNSPLHF
>TRBJ1-3|TRBV20-1
CSARRGQGNTIYF
>TRBJ2-3|TRBV24-1
CATSEKIPGGQGAADTQYF
>TRBJ2-1|TRBV20-1
CSAIPGGDNEQFF
>TRBJ2-7|TRBV10-3
CAISLDLLRPHF
>TRBJ1-2|TRBV30
CAWSGGYGYTF